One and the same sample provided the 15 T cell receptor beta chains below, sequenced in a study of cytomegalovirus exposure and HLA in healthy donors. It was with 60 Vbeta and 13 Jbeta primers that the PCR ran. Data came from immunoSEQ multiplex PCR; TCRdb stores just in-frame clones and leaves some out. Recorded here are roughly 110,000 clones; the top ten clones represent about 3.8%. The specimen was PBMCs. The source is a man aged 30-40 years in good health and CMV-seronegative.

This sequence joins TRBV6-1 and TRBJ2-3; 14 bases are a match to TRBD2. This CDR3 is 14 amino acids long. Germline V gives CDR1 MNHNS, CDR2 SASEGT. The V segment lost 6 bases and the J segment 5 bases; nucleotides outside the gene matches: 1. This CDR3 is CASRTSGGGDTQYF. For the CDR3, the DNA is TGTGCCAGCAGGACTAGCGGGGGGGGAGATACGCAGTATTTT.

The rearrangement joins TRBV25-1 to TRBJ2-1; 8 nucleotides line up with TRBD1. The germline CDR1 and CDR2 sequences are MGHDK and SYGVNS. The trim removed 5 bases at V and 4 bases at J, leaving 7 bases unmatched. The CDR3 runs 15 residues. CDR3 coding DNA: TGTGCCAGCAGTCCCCAGGGGGCGAAATACAATGAGCAGTTCTTC. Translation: CASSPQGAKYNEQFF.

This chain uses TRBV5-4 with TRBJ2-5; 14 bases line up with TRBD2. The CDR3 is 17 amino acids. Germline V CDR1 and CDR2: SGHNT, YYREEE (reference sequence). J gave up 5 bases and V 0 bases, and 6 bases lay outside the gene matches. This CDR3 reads CASSLGLAGGPRETQYF. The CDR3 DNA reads TGTGCCAGCAGCTTGGGACTAGCGGGGGGGCCGCGGGAGACCCAGTACTTC.

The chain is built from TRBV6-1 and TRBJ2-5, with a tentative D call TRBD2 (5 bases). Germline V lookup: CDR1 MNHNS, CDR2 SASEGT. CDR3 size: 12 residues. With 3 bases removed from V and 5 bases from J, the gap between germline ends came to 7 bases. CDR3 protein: CASSDGKETQYF. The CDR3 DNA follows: TGTGCCAGCAGTGACGGGAAGGAGACCCAGTACTTC.

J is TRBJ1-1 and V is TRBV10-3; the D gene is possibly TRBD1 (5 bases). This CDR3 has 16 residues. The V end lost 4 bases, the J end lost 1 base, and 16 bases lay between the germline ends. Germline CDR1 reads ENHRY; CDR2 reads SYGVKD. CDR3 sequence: CAISGRGGLGNTEAFF. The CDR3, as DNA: TGTGCCATCAGTGGACGTGGGGGACTGGGGAACACTGAAGCTTTCTTT.

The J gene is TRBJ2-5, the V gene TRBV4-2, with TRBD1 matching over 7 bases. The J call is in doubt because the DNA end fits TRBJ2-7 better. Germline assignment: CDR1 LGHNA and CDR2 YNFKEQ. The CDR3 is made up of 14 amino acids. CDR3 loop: CASSPGDSYYEQYF. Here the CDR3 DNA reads TGTGCCAGCAGCCCCGGGGACAGTTACTACGAGCAGTACTTC.

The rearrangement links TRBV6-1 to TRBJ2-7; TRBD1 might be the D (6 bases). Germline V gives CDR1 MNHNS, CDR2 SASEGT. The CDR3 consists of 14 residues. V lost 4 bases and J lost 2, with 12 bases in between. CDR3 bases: TGTGCCAGCAGTGGGAGCAGGGGCGCCTACGAGCAGTACTTC. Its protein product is CASSGSRGAYEQYF.

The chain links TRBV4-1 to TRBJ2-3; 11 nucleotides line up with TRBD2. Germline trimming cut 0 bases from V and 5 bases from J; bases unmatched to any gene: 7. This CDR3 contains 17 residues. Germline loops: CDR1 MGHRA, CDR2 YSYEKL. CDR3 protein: CASSQDTLAGGLDTQYF. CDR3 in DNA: TGCGCCAGCAGCCAAGATACCCTAGCGGGGGGATTAGATACGCAGTATTTT.

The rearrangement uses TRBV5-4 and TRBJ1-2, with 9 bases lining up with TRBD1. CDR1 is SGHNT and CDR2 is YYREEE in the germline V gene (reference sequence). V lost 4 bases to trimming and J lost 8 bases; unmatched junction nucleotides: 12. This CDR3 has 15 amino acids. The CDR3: CASSPGTGRALGYTF. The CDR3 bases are TGTGCCAGCAGCCCCGGGACAGGGAGGGCTTTGGGCTACACCTTC.

The CDR3 spells CASSLGANYGYTF. The CDR3 bases are TGTGCCAGCAGCTTAGGAGCAAACTATGGCTACACCTTC. The J gene is TRBJ1-2, the V gene TRBV7-9; no firm D call. CDR3 length equals 13 residues. With 1 base removed from V and 2 bases from J, the gap between germline ends came to 5 bases. Germline assignment: CDR1 SEHNR and CDR2 FQNEAQ (reference sequence).

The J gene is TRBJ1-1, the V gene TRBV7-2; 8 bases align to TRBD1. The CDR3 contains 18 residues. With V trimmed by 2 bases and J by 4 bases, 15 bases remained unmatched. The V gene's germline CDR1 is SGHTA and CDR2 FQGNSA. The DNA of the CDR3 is TGTGCCAGCAGCTTACCCCAGGGGGCGCCCGGGGTTACCACTGAAGCTTTCTTT. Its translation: CASSLPQGAPGVTTEAFF.

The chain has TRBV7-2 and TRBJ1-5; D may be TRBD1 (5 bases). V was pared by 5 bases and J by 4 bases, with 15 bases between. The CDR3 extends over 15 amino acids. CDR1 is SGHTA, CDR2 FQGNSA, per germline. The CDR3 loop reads CASSRRAGRNQPQHF. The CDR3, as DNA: TGTGCCAGCAGCCGGAGGGCAGGGAGGAATCAGCCCCAGCATTTT.

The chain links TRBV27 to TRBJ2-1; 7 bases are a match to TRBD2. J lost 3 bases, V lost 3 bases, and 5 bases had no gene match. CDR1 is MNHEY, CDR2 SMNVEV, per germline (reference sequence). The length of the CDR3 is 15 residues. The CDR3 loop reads CASSLMAGVYNEQFF. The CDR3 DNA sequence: TGTGCCAGCAGTTTGATGGCGGGGGTCTACAATGAGCAGTTCTTC.

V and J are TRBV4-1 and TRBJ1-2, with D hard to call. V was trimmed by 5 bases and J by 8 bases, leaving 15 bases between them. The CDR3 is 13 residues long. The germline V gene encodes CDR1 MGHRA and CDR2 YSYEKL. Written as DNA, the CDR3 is TGCGCCAGCAGCGTAGTGAGGGCAAACGGCTACACCTTC. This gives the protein CASSVVRANGYTF.

The CDR3 bases are TGTGCCAGCAGCCCCGGCGGGCAGGGGGTCTTTGATACGCAGTATTTT. Translated, it gives CASSPGGQGVFDTQYF. V usage is TRBV11-3 and J usage is TRBJ2-3; 7 bases fit TRBD1. Germline trimming cut 5 bases from V and 6 bases from J; bases unmatched to any gene: 14. This CDR3 spans 16 amino acids. Germline lookup yields CDR1 SGHNT and CDR2 YENEEA.